The next 10 T cell receptor beta chains were all read from a single sample in a study of shared clonotypes between healthy human individuals. Profiling relied on immunoSEQ multiplex PCR, and the TCRdb table lists in-frame clones only, not all of them. The table records 2.3 million or so clones, approximately 93% of them present only once. Material: naive CD4+ T cells from PBMCs. Subset here: CD45RA+ positively selected. The source of these receptors is a man younger than 35 in good health. Some clones in this sample may be carry-over from other donors' samples.

The chain combines TRBV5-1 with TRBJ2-7, with TRBD2 matching over 10 bases. Trimming removed 5 bases from V and 6 bases from J; junction bases left unmatched: 11. Germline lookup yields CDR1 SGHRS and CDR2 YFSETQ. The CDR3 has 15 residues. The DNA of the CDR3 is TGCGCCAGCAGAGCCTCCGGGACTAGCGCCCTCGAGCAGTACTTC. Protein sequence: CASRASGTSALEQYF.

V is TRBV2 and J is TRBJ2-2, with no clear D. The V and J ends lost 5 bases and 2 bases respectively, with 12 bases between them. There are 15 residues in the CDR3. In germline, CDR1 is SNHLY, CDR2 FYNNEI. This CDR3 is CASSPSPPNTGELFF. CDR3 nucleotide sequence: TGTGCCAGCAGTCCTTCTCCCCCCAACACCGGGGAGCTGTTTTTT.

The chain combines TRBV28 with TRBJ1-5, with 10 bases lining up with TRBD1. The CDR3 contains 19 residues. Germline V gene sequence: CDR1 MDHEN, CDR2 SYDVKM. V gave up 6 bases and J gave up 0 bases; unmatched junction bases: 14. CDR3 sequence reads: CASSTPRQGADSSNQPQHF. The CDR3, as DNA: TGTGCCAGCAGCACCCCACGACAGGGGGCGGACAGTAGCAATCAGCCCCAGCATTTT.

This chain connects TRBV5-1 to TRBJ2-1, with 8 bases aligning to TRBD1. CDR1 and CDR2 from the germline V gene are SGHRS and YFSETQ. The CDR3 runs 15 residues. J gave up 7 bases and V 0 bases, and 6 bases lay outside the gene matches. The CDR3 nucleotides read TGCGCCAGCAGCTTGGGATGGACAGGGCGGAATGAGCAGTTCTTC. Its translation is CASSLGWTGRNEQFF.

The CDR3 loop reads CASSDRAGVGKTQYF. The CDR3 nucleotides read TGTGCCAGCAGTGATCGGGCGGGAGTCGGGAAGACCCAGTACTTC. The rearrangement uses TRBV2 and TRBJ2-5; TRBD2 agrees at 7 bases. With 3 bases clipped from V and 6 bases from J, the junction kept 10 bases outside the gene matches. CDR3 length: 15 residues. CDR1 and CDR2 (germline): SNHLY, FYNNEI.

CDR3 coding DNA: TGCGCCAGCGGGACCGACTCTGGAAACACCATATATTTT. Amino acid sequence: CASGTDSGNTIYF. The chain joins TRBV10-1 to TRBJ1-3; D is perhaps TRBD1 (5 bases). Germline V CDR1 and CDR2: WNHNN, SYGVQD (reference sequence). With 8 bases removed from V and 0 bases from J, the gap between germline ends came to 8 bases. The CDR3 totals 13 residues.

This chain connects TRBV7-9 to TRBJ2-5; 7 bases align to TRBD2. The end of the DNA fits TRBJ2-7 better, so the J call may be wrong. This CDR3 spans 14 amino acids. Per the germline V gene, CDR1 is SEHNR and CDR2 is FQNEAQ (reference sequence). The chain's CDR3 is CASSWGLSSYEQYF. As DNA, the CDR3 is TGTGCCAGCAGCTGGGGACTATCCTCCTACGAGCAGTACTTC.

The CDR3, as DNA: TGTGCCAGCAGCAGATCGGGACAGGGGGCAACTGAAGCTTTCTTT. Protein product: CASSRSGQGATEAFF. The J gene is TRBJ1-1, the V gene TRBV5-4; TRBD1 aligns across 12 bases. The CDR3 sequence is 15 residues long. J was trimmed by 5 bases and V by 4 bases; bases with no gene match: 6. Germline V gene sequence: CDR1 SGHNT, CDR2 YYREEE (reference sequence). The full variable domain, completed using reference TRBV5-4 and TRBJ1-1, is ETGVTQSPTHLIKTRGQQVTLRCSSQSGHNTVSWYQQALGQGPQFIFQYYREEENGRGNFPPRFSGLQFPNYSSELNVNALELDDSALYLCASSRSGQGATEAFFGQGTRLTVV.

The sample holds a few counts of this clone. Other DNA variants within this sample encode the same CDR3. The rearrangement links TRBV18 to TRBJ1-1; perhaps TRBD1 as D (5 bases). Per the germline V gene, CDR1 is KGHSH and CDR2 is LQKENI. The CDR3 is 13 amino acids. V dropped 2 bases and J dropped 3 bases, with 7 bases sitting between them. As DNA, the CDR3 is TGTGCCAGCTCACCAGGGGGGGACACTGAAGCTTTCTTT. This codes for CASSPGGDTEAFF.

This sequence joins TRBV6-5 and TRBJ1-6; D not resolved. The CDR3 extends over 13 amino acids. Trimming took off 2 bases at V and 10 bases at J, with 9 bases between the two ends. Per germline, CDR1 MNHEY and CDR2 SVGAGI. CDR3 residues: CASSYDRNSPLHF. As DNA, the CDR3 is TGTGCCAGCAGTTACGACCGGAACTCACCCCTCCACTTT.